This T cell receptor (beta chain) was captured in a study of cytotoxic CD8 clonotypes in ibrutinib-treated CLL. Study details: A mean of around 250,000 productive templates and more than 75,000 productive rearrangements was obtained per sample.

CDR3 length equals 15 residues. V lost 4 bases to trimming and J lost 0 bases, with 10 bases between them. CDR1 is SGDLS and CDR2 is YYNGEE in the germline V gene. Study-wide results and caveats: Clonality at baseline surpassed age-matched healthy donors and tracked circulating CD8+ T-cell counts. Contraction or stability on treatment characterized the public clonotypes, which were uncommon.

This clone was seen only a few times. What it recognizes is unknown. Sequenced by immunoSEQ multiplex PCR; TCRdb stores in-frame clones only, minus some. In the table there are about 76,000 clones, about 86% of which are singletons. The receptor was derived from a human donor with chronic lymphocytic leukemia. V usage is TRBV9 and J usage is TRBJ1-4; a possible D gene is TRBD1 (6 bases). The source was PBMCs, collected before ibrutinib treatment. CDR3 in DNA: TGTGCCAGCAGCTTAACAGGGACAACTAATGAAAAACTGTTTTTT. Amino acid sequence: CASSLTGTTNEKLFF.